The T cell receptor (beta chain) under discussion was sequenced for a study of chemoradiotherapy in HPV16-positive cancers. Across the whole study: Functional T-cell assays on a couple of HPV16-positive patients' cells defined candidate HPV-specific clones and common TCR motifs. Whole-study findings and limits: Candidate HPV-specific clones and E7-related TCR motifs grew in tumor during treatment.

The V end was cut by 4 bases, the J end by 2 bases, with 10 bases between. The germline V gene encodes CDR1 SGHDT and CDR2 YYEEEE. This CDR3 comprises 13 residues. Concerning this clone: Its specificity is not known.

Clones were sequenced by immunoSEQ multiplex PCR, and TCRdb holds only the in-frame ones, with some missing. This table holds 25,000 to 30,000 clones, about 93% found once. Samples were taken several times over chemoradiotherapy. The specimen was blood, collected from a patient who underwent chemoradiotherapy. This chain uses TRBV5-6 with TRBJ2-7, with D hard to call. The TCR was taken from a human donor with HPV-associated anogenital cancer. This CDR3 reads CASSRWATYEQYF. Here the CDR3 DNA reads TGTGCCAGCAGCCGGTGGGCGACCTACGAGCAGTACTTC.